This record concerns one T cell receptor beta chain sequence. The data were taken from a study of blood T cell repertoires in COVID-19. Study-wide background: COVID-19 samples from acute and convalescent phases originated in the United States, Italy and Spain.

Authors' methods: Amplification from reference gene primers served as the basis for estimated nucleated cell counts. Measured with immunoSEQ multiplex PCR; TCRdb has only the in-frame clones, and not every one. That table furnishes V, J and clone size, whereas the DNA furnished D and trimming. Found here are a few hundred thousand clones, around 89% of them singletons; the top ten hold 1.5% to 2%. The V gene's germline CDR1 is LNHDA and CDR2 SQIVND (reference sequence). The ends were cut back, 1 base at V and 0 bases at J, with 4 bases in the middle. The CDR3 extends over 14 amino acids. The specimen sequenced was peripheral blood. The V call is TRBV19, the J call TRBJ1-5; D is ambiguous. The TCR comes from a woman in her thirties with COVID-19, enrolled during active disease. CDR3 loop: CASSIGVSNQPQHF. The CDR3, as DNA: TGTGCCAGTAGTATAGGCGTTAGCAATCAGCCCCAGCATTTT. The entire variable domain, with the rest obtained from reference TRBV19 and TRBJ1-5, is as follows: DGGITQSPKYLFRKEGQNVTLSCEQNLNHDAMYWYRQDPGQGLRLIYYSQIVNDFQKGDIAEGYSVSREKKESFPLTVTSAQKNPTAFYLCASSIGVSNQPQHFGDGTRLSIL.